Sequencing of this TCR beta chain was carried out in a study of CD8 T cells in ankylosing spondylitis. The sample holds a few counts of this clonotype. Antigen specificity is unknown. The study's findings and limits: There was a TCR beta motif, made of several highly homologous variants, that appeared characteristic of ankylosing spondylitis blood. The authors reported significant enrichment of disease-linked clones in matched ankylosing spondylitis synovial fluid.

CDR3 length equals 13 residues. Germline-derived CDR1 and CDR2 are SEHNR and FQNEAQ (reference sequence). V lost 4 bases, J lost 12 bases, and 16 bases lay in between. From the 5' RACE reads, TCRdb called clonotypes with MiXCR, one entry per CDR3 protein. The sample yields around 770,000 distinct CDR3 sequences, around 19% seen once. The rearrangement links TRBV7-9 to TRBJ2-1, with D tentatively TRBD1 (6 bases). The source material was blood, either unsorted or a sorted T cell fraction (not recorded which). This TCR derives from a male donor with ankylosing spondylitis. The CDR3 nucleotides read TGTGCCAGCAGCTCCAGACAGGCCGTTGGGCAGTTCTTC. Its protein is CASSSRQAVGQFF.